Shown below are 9 T cell receptor beta chains from a single sample sequenced in a study of cytomegalovirus exposure and HLA in healthy donors. The PCR ran on 60 Vbeta and 13 Jbeta primers. Assay used: immunoSEQ multiplex PCR; TCRdb lists only in-frame clones, some missing. Of about 170,000 clones in the sample, 62% were seen once. Sequenced: PBMCs. All receptors come from a man aged 40-49 years in good health and CMV-seronegative.

Details on this clone: This same CDR3 is encoded by further DNA sequences in the sample. The chain combines TRBV18 with TRBJ2-5, with D maybe TRBD1 (6 bases). V shed 0 bases and J shed 5 bases, with 7 bases lying between them. Germline values: CDR1 KGHSH, CDR2 LQKENI. The CDR3 contains 13 residues. As DNA, the CDR3 is TGTGCCAGCTCACCACCGCAGGGGGAGACCCAGTACTTC. Protein: CASSPPQGETQYF.

This chain connects TRBV19 to TRBJ1-6; possible D gene TRBD1, 6 bases. Trimming took 0 bases from V and 14 from J, leaving 14 bases between them. The CDR3 extends over 14 amino acids. Germline-derived CDR1 and CDR2 are LNHDA and SQIVND (reference sequence). CDR3 DNA sequence: TGTGCCAGTAGTATAGAGGGGGCCCGGAGCACCCTCCACTTT. As protein: CASSIEGARSTLHF.

The chain recombines TRBV5-1 with TRBJ1-6, with D possibly matching TRBD1 (5 bases). Germline V CDR1 and CDR2: SGHRS, YFSETQ. Trimming stripped 4 bases from V and 6 bases from J, with 14 bases between. CDR3 length: 15 residues. CDR3 sequence reads: CASSPLGGANSPLHF. The CDR3 nucleotides read TGCGCCAGCAGCCCTTTGGGAGGGGCTAATTCACCCCTCCACTTT.

The V call is TRBV5-1, the J call TRBJ2-1, with D possibly TRBD2 on 5 matching bases. Trimming shortened V by 4 bases and J by 8 bases, and 19 bases separated the two germline ends. The CDR3 has 15 amino acids. Germline V gives CDR1 SGHRS, CDR2 YFSETQ. The CDR3 protein is CASSPIPGKDDEQFF. The CDR3, as DNA: TGCGCCAGCAGCCCGATCCCCGGGAAGGACGATGAGCAGTTCTTC.

The sample holds a few counts of this clone. This chain connects TRBV30 to TRBJ1-6; TRBD1 matches 8 bases. Germline assignment: CDR1 GTSNPN and CDR2 SVGIG (reference sequence). J lost 2 bases, V lost 1 base, and 4 bases had no gene match. The length of the CDR3 is 16 residues. CDR3 sequence reads: CAWSALDRAYNSPLHF. As DNA, the CDR3 is TGTGCCTGGAGTGCCCTGGACAGGGCCTATAATTCACCCCTCCACTTT.

In this sample, this clone turned up once. The chain recombines TRBV6-1 with TRBJ2-6; 11 positions match TRBD1. The germline V gene encodes CDR1 MNHNS and CDR2 SASEGT. This CDR3 contains 18 residues. V was pared by 4 bases and J by 1 base, with 6 bases of the junction left unmatched. This CDR3 is CASSAVGQGGSGANVLTF. The CDR3 region has the DNA TGTGCCAGCAGTGCCGTGGGACAGGGGGGTTCTGGGGCCAACGTCCTGACTTTC.

The genes are TRBV7-2 and TRBJ2-1; 10 bases agree with TRBD2. CDR3 length equals 15 residues. Losses at the gene ends were 1 base for V and 8 bases for J; bases not matched to a gene: 5. The germline gives CDR1 SGHTA, CDR2 FQGNSA. CDR3 sequence: CASSLVAGGQDEQFF. The CDR3 DNA reads as TGTGCCAGCAGCTTAGTAGCGGGAGGTCAAGATGAGCAGTTCTTC. The full variable domain, rest sourced from reference TRBV7-2 and TRBJ2-1, is GAGVSQSPSNKVTEKGKDVELRCDPISGHTALYWYRQSLGQGLEFLIYFQGNSAPDKSGLPSDRFSAERTGGSVSTLTIQRTQQEDSAVYLCASSLVAGGQDEQFFGPGTRLTVL.

The CDR3 reads CSVTGASGANVLTF. As DNA, the CDR3 is TGCAGCGTTACAGGCGCGTCCGGGGCCAACGTCCTGACTTTC. The rearrangement joins TRBV29-1 to TRBJ2-6, with D perhaps matching TRBD1 (5 bases). In germline, CDR1 is SQVTM, CDR2 ANQGSEA. This CDR3 comprises 14 residues. V shed 5 bases and J shed 4 bases, with 12 bases lying between them.

This clone was observed a few times. The V gene is TRBV5-8, the J gene TRBJ1-2, with D possibly matching TRBD1 (6 bases). Trimming left V 6 bases short and J 6 bases short, with 15 bases between. The CDR3 has 13 amino acids. From germline, CDR1 is SGHTS and CDR2 YDEGEE. Here the CDR3 reads CASTHRGGNGYTF. The CDR3 coding sequence is TGTGCCAGCACCCACCGGGGGGGCAATGGCTACACCTTC.